These 9 T cell receptor beta chains originate from one sample sequenced in a study of blood T cell repertoires in COVID-19. Here immunoSEQ multiplex PCR was the method, and the copy in TCRdb shows in-frame clones only, minus some. The repertoire holds 150,000 to 200,000 clones, about 85% seen once, with under 2.5% in the top ten. Sequencing was performed on peripheral blood. The receptors here all came from a man between 65 and 79 years old with active or convalescent COVID-19.

The J gene is TRBJ1-6, the V gene TRBV7-9; the match to TRBD1 covers 7 bases. The CDR3 length is 16 residues. The germline gives CDR1 SEHNR, CDR2 FQNEAQ (reference sequence). With 4 bases clipped from V and 7 bases from J, the junction kept 10 bases outside the gene matches. CDR3 in DNA: TGTGCCAGCAGCTCGGGACAGAGAGCCCCAAATTCACCCCTCCACTTT. Translation gives CASSSGQRAPNSPLHF.

The V and J genes are TRBV5-1 and TRBJ2-2; D is unclear. This CDR3 has 11 residues. V shed 2 bases and J shed 9 bases, with 5 bases lying between them. Germline loops: CDR1 SGHRS, CDR2 YFSETQ. DNA for the CDR3: TGCGCCAGCAGCTTTAGTAGGGAGCTGTTTTTT. As protein: CASSFSRELFF.

As regards this clone: The same CDR3 also results from other DNA sequences found in this sample. The chain couples TRBV28 to TRBJ2-5, with D uncertain. The CDR3 is made up of 13 amino acids. V was clipped by 3 bases and J by 4 bases, with 9 bases between them. Germline-derived CDR1 and CDR2 are MDHEN and SYDVKM. The chain's CDR3 is CASSLGQLETQYF. In DNA, the CDR3 is TGTGCCAGCAGTTTGGGCCAGTTAGAGACCCAGTACTTC.

Here the CDR3 reads CASSYSTGGNTIYF. The CDR3 bases are TGTGCCAGCAGTTACTCGACTGGAGGAAACACCATATATTTT. V and J are TRBV6-5 and TRBJ1-3; D uncertain. The CDR3 runs 14 residues. Looked up from germline, CDR1 is MNHEY and CDR2 is SVGAGI. V was clipped by 0 bases and J by 4 bases, with 7 bases between them.

The chain uses TRBV10-3 and TRBJ1-2; possible D gene TRBD1, 5 bases. CDR3 length: 14 residues. Germline V CDR1 and CDR2: ENHRY, SYGVKD. V lost 3 bases and J lost 2, with 10 bases in between. The CDR3 reads CAISETQGNYGYTF. The CDR3 DNA reads TGTGCCATCAGTGAAACTCAGGGAAACTATGGCTACACCTTC.

V gene TRBV19 combines with J gene TRBJ2-7; 11 nucleotides align to TRBD1. The J segment lost 9 bases and the V segment lost 7 bases, leaving 14 bases of the junction unmatched. The CDR3 length is 15 residues. The germline gives CDR1 LNHDA, CDR2 SQIVND (reference sequence). CDR3 loop: CASNAGTGGQHAQYF. The DNA for the CDR3 is TGTGCCAGTAACGCCGGGACAGGGGGACAACATGCGCAGTACTTC.

The J gene is TRBJ1-6, the V gene TRBV5-8, with D possibly matching TRBD1 (5 bases). CDR3 length: 14 amino acids. Germline values: CDR1 SGHTS, CDR2 YDEGEE. With 4 bases removed from V and 7 bases from J, the gap between germline ends came to 12 bases. The CDR3: CASSGGLQNSPLHF. The CDR3 coding sequence is TGTGCCAGCAGCGGGGGACTGCAAAATTCACCCCTCCACTTT. The full variable domain, completed using reference TRBV5-8 and TRBJ1-6, is EAGVTQSPTHLIKTRGQQATLRCSPISGHTSVYWYQQALGLGLQFLLWYDEGEERNRGNFPPRFSGRQFPNYSSELNVNALELEDSALYLCASSGGLQNSPLHFGNGTRLTVT.

The rearrangement uses TRBV19 and TRBJ1-5, with D uncertain. There are 18 residues in the CDR3. The germline gives CDR1 LNHDA, CDR2 SQIVND (reference sequence). Trimming shortened V by 5 bases and J by 1 base, and 21 bases separated the two germline ends. The CDR3: CASSVRGSWTESNQPQHF. For the CDR3, the DNA is TGTGCCAGTAGTGTGCGGGGTTCTTGGACCGAAAGCAATCAGCCCCAGCATTTT.

This clone was recorded once. V and J are TRBV11-2 and TRBJ2-3; maybe TRBD2 (6 bases). V was trimmed by 5 bases and J by 6 bases, leaving 18 bases between them. CDR1 and CDR2 from the germline V gene are SGHAT and FQNNGV. This CDR3 has 15 residues. This CDR3 is CASSPPPGVPDTQYF. CDR3 in DNA: TGTGCCAGCAGCCCCCCCCCGGGGGTCCCGGATACGCAGTATTTT.